Detailed here is one T cell receptor (beta chain). These data are taken from a study of blood T cell repertoires in COVID-19. Assay: immunoSEQ multiplex PCR; the TCRdb copy retains only in-frame clones and omits some. The sample contains 150,000 or so clones, around 85% of which appear only once. Trimming pared 0 bases from V and 7 bases from J, leaving 16 bases between. The CDR3 is 17 residues long. Germline loops: CDR1 LGHNA, CDR2 YNFKEQ. The rearrangement uses TRBV4-2 and TRBJ1-6; no clear D. Source material: peripheral blood. The receptor's source is a man between 60 and 75 years old with COVID-19, enrolled during active disease. The CDR3 region is CASSQDGAIDGNSPLHF. CDR3 coding DNA: TGTGCCAGCAGCCAAGATGGAGCAATCGACGGGAATTCACCCCTCCACTTT.